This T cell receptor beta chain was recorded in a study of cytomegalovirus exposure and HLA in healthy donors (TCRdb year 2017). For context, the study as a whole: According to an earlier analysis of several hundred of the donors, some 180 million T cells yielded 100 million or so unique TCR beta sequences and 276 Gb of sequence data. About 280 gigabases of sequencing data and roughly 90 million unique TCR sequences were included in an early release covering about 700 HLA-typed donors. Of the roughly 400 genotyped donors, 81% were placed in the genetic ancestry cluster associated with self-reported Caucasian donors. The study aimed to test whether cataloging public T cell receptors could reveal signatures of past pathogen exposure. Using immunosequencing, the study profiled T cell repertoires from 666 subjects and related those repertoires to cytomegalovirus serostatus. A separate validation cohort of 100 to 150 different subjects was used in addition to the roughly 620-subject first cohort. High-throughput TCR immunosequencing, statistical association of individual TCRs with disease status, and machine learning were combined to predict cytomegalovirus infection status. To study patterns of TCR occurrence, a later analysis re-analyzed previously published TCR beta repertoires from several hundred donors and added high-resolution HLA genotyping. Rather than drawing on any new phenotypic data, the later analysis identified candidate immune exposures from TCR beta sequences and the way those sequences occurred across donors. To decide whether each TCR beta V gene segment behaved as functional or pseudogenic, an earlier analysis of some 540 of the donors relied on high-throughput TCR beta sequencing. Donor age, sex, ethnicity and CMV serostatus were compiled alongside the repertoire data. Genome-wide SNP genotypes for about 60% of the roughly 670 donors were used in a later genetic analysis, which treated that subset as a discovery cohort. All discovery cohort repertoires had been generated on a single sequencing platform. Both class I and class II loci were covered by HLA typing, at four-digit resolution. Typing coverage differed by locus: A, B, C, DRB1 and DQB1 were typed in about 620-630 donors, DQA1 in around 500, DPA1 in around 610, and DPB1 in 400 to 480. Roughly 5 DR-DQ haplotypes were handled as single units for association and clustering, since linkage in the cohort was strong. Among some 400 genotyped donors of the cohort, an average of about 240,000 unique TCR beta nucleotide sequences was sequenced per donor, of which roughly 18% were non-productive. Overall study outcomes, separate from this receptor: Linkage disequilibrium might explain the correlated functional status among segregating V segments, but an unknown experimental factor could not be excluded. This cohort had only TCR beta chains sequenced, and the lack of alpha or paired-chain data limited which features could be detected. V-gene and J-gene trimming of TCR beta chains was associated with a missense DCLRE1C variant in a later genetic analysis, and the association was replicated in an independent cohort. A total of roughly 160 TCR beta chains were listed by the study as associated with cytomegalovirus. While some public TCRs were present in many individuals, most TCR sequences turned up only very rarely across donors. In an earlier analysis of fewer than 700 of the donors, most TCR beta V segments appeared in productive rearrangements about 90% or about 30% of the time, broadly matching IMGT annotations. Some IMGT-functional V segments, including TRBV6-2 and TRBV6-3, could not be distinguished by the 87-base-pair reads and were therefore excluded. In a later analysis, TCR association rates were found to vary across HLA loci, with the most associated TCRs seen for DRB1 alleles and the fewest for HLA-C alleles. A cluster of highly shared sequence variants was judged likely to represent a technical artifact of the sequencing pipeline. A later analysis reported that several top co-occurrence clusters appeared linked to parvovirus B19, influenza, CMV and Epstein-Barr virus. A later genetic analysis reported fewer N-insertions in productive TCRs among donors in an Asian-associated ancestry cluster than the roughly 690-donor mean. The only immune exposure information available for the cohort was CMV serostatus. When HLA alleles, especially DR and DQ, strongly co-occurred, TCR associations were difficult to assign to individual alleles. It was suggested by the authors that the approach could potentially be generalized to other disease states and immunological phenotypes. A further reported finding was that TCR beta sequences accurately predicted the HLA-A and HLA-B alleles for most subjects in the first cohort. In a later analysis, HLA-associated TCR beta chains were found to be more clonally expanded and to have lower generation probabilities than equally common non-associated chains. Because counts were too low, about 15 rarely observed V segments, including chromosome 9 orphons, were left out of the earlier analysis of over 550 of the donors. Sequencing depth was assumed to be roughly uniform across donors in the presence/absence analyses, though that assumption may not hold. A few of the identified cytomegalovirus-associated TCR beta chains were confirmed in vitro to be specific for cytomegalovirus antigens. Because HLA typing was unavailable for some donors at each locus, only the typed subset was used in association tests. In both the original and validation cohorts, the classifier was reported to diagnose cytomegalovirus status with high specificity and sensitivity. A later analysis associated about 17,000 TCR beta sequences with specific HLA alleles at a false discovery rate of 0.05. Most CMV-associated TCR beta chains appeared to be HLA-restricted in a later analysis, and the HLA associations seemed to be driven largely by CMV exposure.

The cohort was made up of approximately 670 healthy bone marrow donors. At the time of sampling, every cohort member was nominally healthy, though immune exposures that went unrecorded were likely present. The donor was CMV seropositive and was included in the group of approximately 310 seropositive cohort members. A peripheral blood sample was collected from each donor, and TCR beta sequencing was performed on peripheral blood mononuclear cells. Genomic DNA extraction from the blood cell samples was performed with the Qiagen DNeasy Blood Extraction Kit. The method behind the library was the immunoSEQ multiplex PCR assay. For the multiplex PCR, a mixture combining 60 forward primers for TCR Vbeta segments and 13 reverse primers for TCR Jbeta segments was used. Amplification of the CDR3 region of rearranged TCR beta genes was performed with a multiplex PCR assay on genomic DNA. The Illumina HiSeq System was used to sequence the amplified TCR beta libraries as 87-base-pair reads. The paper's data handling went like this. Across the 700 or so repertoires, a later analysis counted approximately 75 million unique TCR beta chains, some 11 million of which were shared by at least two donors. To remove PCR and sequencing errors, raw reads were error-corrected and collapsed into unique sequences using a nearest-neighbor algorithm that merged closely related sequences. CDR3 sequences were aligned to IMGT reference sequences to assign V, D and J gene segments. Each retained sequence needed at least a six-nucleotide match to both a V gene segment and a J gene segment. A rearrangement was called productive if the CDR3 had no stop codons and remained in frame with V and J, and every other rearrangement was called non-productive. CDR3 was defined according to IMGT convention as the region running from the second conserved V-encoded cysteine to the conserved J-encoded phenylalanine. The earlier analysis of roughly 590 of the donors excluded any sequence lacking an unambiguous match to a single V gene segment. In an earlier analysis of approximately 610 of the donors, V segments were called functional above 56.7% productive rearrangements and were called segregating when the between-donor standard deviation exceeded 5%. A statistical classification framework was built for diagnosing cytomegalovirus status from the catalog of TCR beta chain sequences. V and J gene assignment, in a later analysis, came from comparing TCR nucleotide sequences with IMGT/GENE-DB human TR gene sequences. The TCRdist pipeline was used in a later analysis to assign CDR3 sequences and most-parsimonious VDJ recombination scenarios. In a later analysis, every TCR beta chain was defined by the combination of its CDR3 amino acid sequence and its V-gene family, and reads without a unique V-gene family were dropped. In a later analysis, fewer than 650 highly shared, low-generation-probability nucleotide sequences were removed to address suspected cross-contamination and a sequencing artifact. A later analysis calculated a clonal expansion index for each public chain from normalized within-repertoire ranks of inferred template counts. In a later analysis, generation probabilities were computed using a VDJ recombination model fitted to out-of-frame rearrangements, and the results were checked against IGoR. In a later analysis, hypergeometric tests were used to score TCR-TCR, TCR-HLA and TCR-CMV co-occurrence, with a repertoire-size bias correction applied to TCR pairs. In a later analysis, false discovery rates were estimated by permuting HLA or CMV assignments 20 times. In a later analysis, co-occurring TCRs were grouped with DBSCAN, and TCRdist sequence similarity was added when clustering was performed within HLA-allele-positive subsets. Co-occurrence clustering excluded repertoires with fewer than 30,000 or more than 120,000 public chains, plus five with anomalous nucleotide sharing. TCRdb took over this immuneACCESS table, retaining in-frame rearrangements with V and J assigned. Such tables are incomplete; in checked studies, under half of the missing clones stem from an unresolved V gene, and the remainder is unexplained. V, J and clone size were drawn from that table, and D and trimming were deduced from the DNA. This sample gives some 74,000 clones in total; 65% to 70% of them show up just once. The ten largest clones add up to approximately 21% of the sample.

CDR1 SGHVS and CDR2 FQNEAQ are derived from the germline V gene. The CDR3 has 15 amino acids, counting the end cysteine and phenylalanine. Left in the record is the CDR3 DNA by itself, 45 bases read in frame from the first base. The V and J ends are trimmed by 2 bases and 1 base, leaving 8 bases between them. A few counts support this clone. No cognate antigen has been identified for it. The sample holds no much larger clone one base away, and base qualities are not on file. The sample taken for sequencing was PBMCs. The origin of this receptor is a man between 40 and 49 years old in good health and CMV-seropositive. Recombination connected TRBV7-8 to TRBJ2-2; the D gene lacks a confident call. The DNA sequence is TGTGCCAGCAGCTTACGCTCCGGGAACACCGGGGAGCTGTTTTTT. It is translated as CASSLRSGNTGELFF.